The 22 T cell receptor beta chains presented below share a single source sample, sequenced in a study of blood T cell repertoires in COVID-19. Assay: immunoSEQ multiplex PCR; the TCRdb copy retains only in-frame clones and omits some. The sample carries some 290,000 clones, roughly 90% recorded once. The source material was PBMCs or T cells enriched from blood (not recorded which). These receptors were obtained from a woman in her 30s who had recovered from COVID-19.

The chain employs TRBV30 and TRBJ1-2, with D maybe TRBD1 (5 bases). CDR3 size: 15 residues. The germline CDR1 and CDR2 sequences are GTSNPN and SVGIG (reference sequence). Trimming left V 8 bases short and J 1 base short, with 20 bases between. Here the CDR3 reads CARHGLGGHNYGYTF. CDR3 bases: TGTGCCCGACACGGACTAGGAGGACATAACTATGGCTACACCTTC. The full variable domain, rest sourced from reference TRBV30 and TRBJ1-2, is SQTIHQWPATLVQPVGSPLSLECTVEGTSNPNLYWYRQAAGRGLQLLFYSVGIGQISSEVPQNLSASRPQDRQFILSSKKLLLSDSGFYLCARHGLGGHNYGYTFGSGTRLTVV.

The chain carries TRBV15 and TRBJ2-5, with D perhaps matching TRBD2 (6 bases). Deletions cut 5 bases from V and 5 bases from J, with 21 bases between. The CDR3 has 16 amino acids. From germline, CDR1 is LNHNV and CDR2 YYDKDF (reference sequence). The CDR3 DNA follows: TGTGCCACCAGCCGAAGAGGCGGGGCGTTTTTGGAGACCCAGTACTTC. This gives the protein CATSRRGGAFLETQYF.

This chain connects TRBV7-9 to TRBJ1-1, with D hard to call. The CDR3 contains 15 residues. V lost 0 bases and J lost 2, with 10 bases in between. Germline loops: CDR1 SEHNR, CDR2 FQNEAQ (reference sequence). The CDR3 region has the DNA TGTGCCAGCAGCTTAGCGCTGGCAGTAAACACTGAAGCTTTCTTT. Amino acid sequence: CASSLALAVNTEAFF.

The V call is TRBV29-1, the J call TRBJ1-1, with a tentative D call TRBD1 (5 bases). Germline V gene data show CDR1 as SQVTM and CDR2 as ANQGSEA. The CDR3 sequence is 13 residues long. V lost 4 bases and J 4 bases, leaving 13 bases between the germline ends. The CDR3 DNA sequence: TGCAGCGTTGGGACCGGGACTCTCACTGAAGCTTTCTTT. It encodes CSVGTGTLTEAFF. The variable domain in full, completed from reference TRBV29-1 and TRBJ1-1, reads SAVISQKPSRDICQRGTSLTIQCQVDSQVTMMFWYRQQPGQSLTLIATANQGSEATYESGFVIDKFPISRPNLTFSTLTVSNMSPEDSSIYLCSVGTGTLTEAFFGQGTRLTVV.

V is TRBV6-5 and J is TRBJ1-2; D gene uncertain. Germline V lookup: CDR1 MNHEY, CDR2 SVGAGI. Trimming removed 6 bases from V and 8 bases from J, with 22 bases in between. The CDR3 is 15 residues long. CDR3 sequence (DNA): TGTGCCAGCAGGACCGTAGGAGGGCGAACTCACGGCTACACCTTC. This sequence encodes CASRTVGGRTHGYTF.

This clone was detected once. The V gene is TRBV10-3, the J gene TRBJ2-5, with 11 bases aligning to TRBD2. This CDR3 contains 13 residues. J gave up 5 bases and V 10 bases, and 6 bases lay outside the gene matches. In germline, CDR1 is ENHRY, CDR2 SYGVKD. In DNA, the CDR3 is TGTGCCACCATAGCGGGAGGGTTGGAGACCCAGTACTTC. Its protein product is CATIAGGLETQYF.

The chain recombines TRBV6-5 with TRBJ1-2; unclear D gene. From germline, CDR1 is MNHEY and CDR2 SVGAGI. Trimming took 10 bases from V and 3 from J, leaving 18 bases between them. The CDR3 runs to 14 residues. The CDR3 coding sequence is TGTGCCACCTCCCCGTCTAGGTTTCACTATGGCTACACCTTC. It is translated as CATSPSRFHYGYTF.

Only one count was recorded for this clone. V and J are TRBV7-9 and TRBJ2-7; weak D call: TRBD2 (6 bases). V shed 6 bases and J shed 3 bases, with 18 bases lying between them. This CDR3 has 15 amino acids. CDR1 is SEHNR, CDR2 FQNEAQ, per germline (reference sequence). The CDR3 nucleotides are TGTGCCAGCAGTTCCACCCCTCGGGAGAACTACGAGCAGTACTTC. This gives the protein CASSSTPRENYEQYF.

The J gene is TRBJ1-6, the V gene TRBV10-3, with a tentative D call TRBD1 (6 bases). The germline gives CDR1 ENHRY, CDR2 SYGVKD. The germline V and J ends were trimmed by 5 bases and 9 bases, with 17 bases remaining between them. The CDR3 consists of 15 residues. The CDR3 region is CAISNPGVGGSPLHF. The CDR3 DNA sequence: TGTGCCATCAGTAACCCAGGGGTTGGTGGTTCACCCCTCCACTTT.

This rearrangement joins TRBV6-5 to TRBJ1-5, with D possibly matching TRBD1 (6 bases). This CDR3 contains 14 residues. Per germline, CDR1 MNHEY and CDR2 SVGAGI. V lost 5 bases and J 3 bases, leaving 11 bases between the germline ends. The CDR3 sequence is CASSLGGDNQPQHF. The CDR3 DNA reads TGTGCCAGCAGTCTTGGGGGCGACAATCAGCCCCAGCATTTT.

The chain has TRBV19 and TRBJ1-2, with D hard to call. The CDR3 runs 13 residues. From germline, CDR1 is LNHDA and CDR2 SQIVND (reference sequence). The V end was cut by 7 bases, the J end by 6 bases, with 15 bases between. CDR3 in amino acids: CASTPGSGNGYTF. The CDR3 DNA reads as TGTGCCAGTACCCCGGGTAGTGGTAATGGCTACACCTTC.

V gene TRBV5-1 combines with J gene TRBJ2-5; D gene uncertain. V lost 0 bases and J 8 bases, leaving 11 bases between the germline ends. This CDR3 region has 13 residues. The V gene's germline CDR1 is SGHRS and CDR2 YFSETQ. CDR3 bases: TGCGCCAGCAGCTTGGAATATGAGGATACCCAGTACTTC. Protein product: CASSLEYEDTQYF. Drawing the rest from reference TRBV5-1 and TRBJ2-5, the complete variable domain is KAGVTQTPRYLIKTRGQQVTLSCSPISGHRSVSWYQQTPGQGLQFLFEYFSETQRNKGNFPGRFSGRQFSNSRSEMNVSTLELGDSALYLCASSLEYEDTQYFGPGTRLLVL.

This chain joins TRBV28 and TRBJ1-1, with D possibly being TRBD1 (6 bases). This CDR3 comprises 14 residues. From germline, CDR1 is MDHEN and CDR2 SYDVKM. Trimming removed 9 bases from V and 0 bases from J, with 14 bases in between. The CDR3 bases are TGTGCCAGTAAGATGGGGGGGCTGAACACTGAAGCTTTCTTT. Translation: CASKMGGLNTEAFF.

At least ten counts were recorded for this clone. The rearrangement joins TRBV4-2 to TRBJ1-3; 9 bases agree with TRBD1. This CDR3 is 18 amino acids long. Trimming removed 3 bases from V and 1 base from J; junction bases left unmatched: 10. Per the germline V gene, CDR1 is LGHNA and CDR2 is YNFKEQ. In nucleotides, the CDR3 is TGTGCCAGCAGCCAGGATAGGACAGGGGTTCGTTCTGGAAACACCATATATTTT. Encoded protein: CASSQDRTGVRSGNTIYF.

V usage is TRBV3-1 (or the pseudogene TRBV3-2) and J usage is TRBJ2-7, with D unresolved. Germline V CDR1 and CDR2: LGHDT, YNNKEL (reference sequence). Trimming removed 4 bases from V and 6 bases from J, with 16 bases in between. The CDR3 totals 14 residues. The CDR3 loop reads CASSPRPPPGEQYF. Here the CDR3 DNA reads TGTGCCAGCAGCCCTCGACCTCCGCCGGGCGAGCAGTACTTC.

This clone showed up just once. The V call is TRBV12-3 or TRBV12-4, the J call TRBJ2-1; D remains unclear. The ends were cut back, 2 bases at V and 10 bases at J, with 6 bases in the middle. CDR3 length: 11 amino acids. The CDR3: CASSLMAEQFF. The CDR3 DNA sequence: TGTGCCAGCAGTTTAATGGCAGAGCAGTTCTTC.

V is TRBV5-6 and J is TRBJ2-1; 11 nucleotides line up with TRBD2. Germline values: CDR1 SGHDT, CDR2 YYEEEE. This CDR3 has 15 amino acids. V lost 3 bases and J lost 8; bases outside the gene matches: 7. CDR3 bases: TGTGCCAGCAGCTCCCTAGCGGGAGGATTATATGAGCAGTTCTTC. Amino acids: CASSSLAGGLYEQFF. The full variable domain, rest sourced from reference TRBV5-6 and TRBJ2-1, is DAGVTQSPTHLIKTRGQQVTLRCSPKSGHDTVSWYQQALGQGPQFIFQYYEEEERQRGNFPDRFSGHQFPNYSSELNVNALLLGDSALYLCASSSLAGGLYEQFFGPGTRLTVL.

The genes are TRBV19 and TRBJ1-3; TRBD1 is a possible D gene (6 bases). Trimming left V 8 bases short and J 4 bases short, with 18 bases between. CDR1 and CDR2 (germline): LNHDA, SQIVND (reference sequence). The CDR3 sequence is 15 residues long. The CDR3: CASSPLRGQGNTIYF. The CDR3 region has the DNA TGTGCCAGTTCGCCCTTGAGGGGACAAGGAAACACCATATATTTT.

The J gene is TRBJ1-1, the V gene TRBV6-5; 8 bases map to TRBD1. This CDR3 has 13 amino acids. The ends lost 6 bases at V and 4 bases at J; junction bases unmatched: 4. Germline V lookup: CDR1 MNHEY, CDR2 SVGAGI. The CDR3 DNA reads TGTGCCAGCAGGCGACAGGGGAGCACTGAAGCTTTCTTT. Amino acids: CASRRQGSTEAFF.

The chain is built from TRBV7-2 and TRBJ1-3, with TRBD1 matching 8 bases. This CDR3 spans 16 amino acids. The V segment lost 1 base and the J segment 4 bases; nucleotides outside the gene matches: 6. Germline-derived CDR1 and CDR2 are SGHTA and FQGNSA. The CDR3 DNA is TGTGCCAGCAGCTTAGTTCCCGGGACAGGAGGAAACACCATATATTTT. It is translated as CASSLVPGTGGNTIYF.

The chain employs TRBV2 and TRBJ2-2, with 8 positions matching TRBD1. Germline V gives CDR1 SNHLY, CDR2 FYNNEI. Trimming at V came to 2 bases and at J to 6 bases, leaving 5 bases not matched to a gene. This CDR3 is built from 15 residues. The CDR3 region is CASSEIGQGAGELFF. The DNA of the CDR3 is TGTGCCAGCAGTGAAATAGGACAGGGAGCCGGGGAGCTGTTTTTT.

The V and J genes are TRBV19 and TRBJ1-2, with no clear D. V dropped 10 bases and J dropped 7 bases, with 19 bases sitting between them. In germline, CDR1 is LNHDA, CDR2 SQIVND (reference sequence). The length of the CDR3 is 13 residues. The CDR3 region is CATRGEARGGYTF. CDR3 DNA: TGTGCCACCAGAGGTGAGGCCCGAGGTGGCTACACCTTC.